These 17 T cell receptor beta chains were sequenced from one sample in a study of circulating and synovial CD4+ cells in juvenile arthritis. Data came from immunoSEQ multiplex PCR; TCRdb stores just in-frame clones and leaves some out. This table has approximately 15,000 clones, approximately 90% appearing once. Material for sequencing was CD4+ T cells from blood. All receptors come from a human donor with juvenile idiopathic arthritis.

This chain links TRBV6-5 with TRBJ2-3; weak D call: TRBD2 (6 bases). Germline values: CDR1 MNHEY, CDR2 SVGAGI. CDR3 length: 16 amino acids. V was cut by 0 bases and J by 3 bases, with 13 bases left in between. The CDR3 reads CASSYSGGGVTDTQYF. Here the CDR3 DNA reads TGTGCCAGCAGTTACTCGGGTGGAGGGGTAACAGATACGCAGTATTTT.

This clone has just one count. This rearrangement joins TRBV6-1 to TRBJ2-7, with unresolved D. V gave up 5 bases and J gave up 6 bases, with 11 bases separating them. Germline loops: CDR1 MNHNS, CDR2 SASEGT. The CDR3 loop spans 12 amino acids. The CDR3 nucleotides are TGTGCCAGCAGTTCCGTCTATGGCGAGCAGTACTTC. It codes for CASSSVYGEQYF.

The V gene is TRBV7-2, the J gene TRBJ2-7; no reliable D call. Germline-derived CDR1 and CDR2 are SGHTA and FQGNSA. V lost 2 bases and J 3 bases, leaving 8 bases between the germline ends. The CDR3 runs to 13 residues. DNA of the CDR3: TGTGCCAGCAGCTTACCAGGCTACTACGAGCAGTACTTC. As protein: CASSLPGYYEQYF. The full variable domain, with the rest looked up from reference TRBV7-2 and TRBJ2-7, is GAGVSQSPSNKVTEKGKDVELRCDPISGHTALYWYRQSLGQGLEFLIYFQGNSAPDKSGLPSDRFSAERTGGSVSTLTIQRTQQEDSAVYLCASSLPGYYEQYFGPGTRLTVT.

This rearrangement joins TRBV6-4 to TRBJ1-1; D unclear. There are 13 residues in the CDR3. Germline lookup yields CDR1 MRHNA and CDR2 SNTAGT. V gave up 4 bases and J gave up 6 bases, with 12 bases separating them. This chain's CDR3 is CASSARSNAEAFF. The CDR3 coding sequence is TGTGCCAGCAGTGCACGCAGTAATGCTGAAGCTTTCTTT.

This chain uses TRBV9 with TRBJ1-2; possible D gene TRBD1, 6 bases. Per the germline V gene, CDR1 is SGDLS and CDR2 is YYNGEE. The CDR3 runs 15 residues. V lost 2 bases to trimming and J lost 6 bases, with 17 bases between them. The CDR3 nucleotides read TGTGCCAGCAGCGTGACGCCTTCCGGACAGAATGGCTACACCTTC. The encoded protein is CASSVTPSGQNGYTF.

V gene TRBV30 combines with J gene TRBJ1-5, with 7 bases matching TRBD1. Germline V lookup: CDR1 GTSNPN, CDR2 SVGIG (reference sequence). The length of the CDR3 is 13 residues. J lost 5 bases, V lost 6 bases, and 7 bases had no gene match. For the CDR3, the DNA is TGTGCCTGTGCAGGGGGAAATGATCAGCCCCAGCATTTT. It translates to CACAGGNDQPQHF. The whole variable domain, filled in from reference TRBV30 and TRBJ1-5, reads SQTIHQWPATLVQPVGSPLSLECTVEGTSNPNLYWYRQAAGRGLQLLFYSVGIGQISSEVPQNLSASRPQDRQFILSSKKLLLSDSGFYLCACAGGNDQPQHFGDGTRLSIL.

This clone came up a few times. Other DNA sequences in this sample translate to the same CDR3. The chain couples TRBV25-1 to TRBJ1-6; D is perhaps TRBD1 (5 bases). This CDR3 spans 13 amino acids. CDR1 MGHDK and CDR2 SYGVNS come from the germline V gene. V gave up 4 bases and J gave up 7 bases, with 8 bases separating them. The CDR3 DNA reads TGTGCCAGCAGTGGAACAGGCAATTCACCCCTCCACTTT. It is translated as CASSGTGNSPLHF.

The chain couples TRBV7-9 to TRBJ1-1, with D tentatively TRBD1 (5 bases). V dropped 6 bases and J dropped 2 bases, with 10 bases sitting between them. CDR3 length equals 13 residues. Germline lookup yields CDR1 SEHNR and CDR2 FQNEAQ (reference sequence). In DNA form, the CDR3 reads TGTGCCAGCAGGCCAGACAGAAACACTGAAGCTTTCTTT. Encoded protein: CASRPDRNTEAFF.

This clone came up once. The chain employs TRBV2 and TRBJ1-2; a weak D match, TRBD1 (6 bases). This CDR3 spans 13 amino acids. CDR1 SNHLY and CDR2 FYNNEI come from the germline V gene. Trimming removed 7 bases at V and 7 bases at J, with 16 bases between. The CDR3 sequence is CASKRQVSGGYTF. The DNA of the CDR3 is TGTGCCAGCAAACGACAGGTCTCTGGTGGCTACACCTTC.

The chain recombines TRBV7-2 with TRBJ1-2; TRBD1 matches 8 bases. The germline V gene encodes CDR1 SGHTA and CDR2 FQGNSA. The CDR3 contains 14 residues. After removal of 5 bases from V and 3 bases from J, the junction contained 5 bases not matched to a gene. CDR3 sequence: CASSNRDRHYGYTF. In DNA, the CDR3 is TGTGCCAGCAGCAACCGGGACAGGCACTATGGCTACACCTTC.

CDR3 sequence: CASSGLAGEADTQYF. The CDR3 nucleotides read TGTGCCAGCAGTGGACTAGCGGGGGAGGCAGATACGCAGTATTTT. The chain combines TRBV6-1 with TRBJ2-3, with 12 bases lining up with TRBD2. CDR3 length: 15 residues. The germline gives CDR1 MNHNS, CDR2 SASEGT. The trim removed 4 bases at V and 4 bases at J, leaving 3 bases unmatched.

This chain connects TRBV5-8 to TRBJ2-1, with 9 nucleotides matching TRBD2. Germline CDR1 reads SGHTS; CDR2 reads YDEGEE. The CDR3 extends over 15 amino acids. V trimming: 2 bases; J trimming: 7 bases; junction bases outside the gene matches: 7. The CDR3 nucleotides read TGTGCCAGCAGCTTTAGTAGCGGGAGAGGGAATGAGCAGTTCTTC. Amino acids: CASSFSSGRGNEQFF. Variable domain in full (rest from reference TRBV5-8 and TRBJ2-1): EAGVTQSPTHLIKTRGQQATLRCSPISGHTSVYWYQQALGLGLQFLLWYDEGEERNRGNFPPRFSGRQFPNYSSELNVNALELEDSALYLCASSFSSGRGNEQFFGPGTRLTVL.

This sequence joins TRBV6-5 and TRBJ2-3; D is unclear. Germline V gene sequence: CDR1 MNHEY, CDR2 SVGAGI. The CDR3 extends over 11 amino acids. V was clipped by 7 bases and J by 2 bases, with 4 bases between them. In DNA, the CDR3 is TGTGCCAGCACCTACACAGATACGCAGTATTTT. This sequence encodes CASTYTDTQYF.

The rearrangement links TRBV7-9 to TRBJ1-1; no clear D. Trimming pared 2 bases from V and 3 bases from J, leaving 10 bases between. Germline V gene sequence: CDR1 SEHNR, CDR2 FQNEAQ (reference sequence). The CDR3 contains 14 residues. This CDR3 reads CASSLMARDTEAFF. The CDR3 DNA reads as TGTGCCAGCAGCTTAATGGCCCGGGACACTGAAGCTTTCTTT.

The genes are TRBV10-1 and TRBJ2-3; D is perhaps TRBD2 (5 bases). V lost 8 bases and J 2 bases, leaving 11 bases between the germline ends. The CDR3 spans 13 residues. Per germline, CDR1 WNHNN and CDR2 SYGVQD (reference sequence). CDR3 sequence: CASPLVFTDTQYF. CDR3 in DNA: TGCGCCAGCCCACTAGTTTTCACAGATACGCAGTATTTT.

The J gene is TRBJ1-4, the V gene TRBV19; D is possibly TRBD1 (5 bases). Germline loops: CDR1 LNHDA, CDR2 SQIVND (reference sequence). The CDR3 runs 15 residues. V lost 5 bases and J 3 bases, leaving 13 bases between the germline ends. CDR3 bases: TGTGCCAGTAGTCGAAGACAGAGTTCTAATGAAAAACTGTTTTTT. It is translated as CASSRRQSSNEKLFF.

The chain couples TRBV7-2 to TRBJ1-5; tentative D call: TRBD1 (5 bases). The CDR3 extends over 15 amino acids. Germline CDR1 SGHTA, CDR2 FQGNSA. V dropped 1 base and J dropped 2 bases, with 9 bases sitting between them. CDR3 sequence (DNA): TGTGCCAGCAGCTTAGACGGAGGGGGCAATCAGCCCCAGCATTTT. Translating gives CASSLDGGGNQPQHF.